Each of the 20 T cell receptor beta chains below was sequenced from the same sample in a study of shared clonotypes between healthy human individuals. This table comes from immunoSEQ multiplex PCR, and its TCRdb copy is limited to in-frame clones, with some not included. The repertoire consists of more than 550,000 clones, with about 91% occurring once and the leading ten covering about 24%. Naive CD8 cells, CD45RO-negative and positively selected for CCR7, excluded terminally differentiated effector memory CD45RA+ cells. Sequenced sample: naive CD8+ T cells sorted from blood. All receptors come from a man aged 25 to 45 in good health.

The chain joins TRBV29-1 to TRBJ2-1; 8 nucleotides match TRBD1. The CDR3 runs to 13 residues. V lost 7 bases to trimming and J lost 9 bases; unmatched junction nucleotides: 11. CDR1 is SQVTM and CDR2 is ANQGSEA in the germline V gene. CDR3 loop: CSAVGQGGGEQFF. The CDR3 DNA reads as TGCAGCGCCGTAGGACAGGGTGGCGGTGAGCAGTTCTTC.

The chain combines TRBV27 with TRBJ2-3, with 10 bases matching TRBD1. This CDR3 contains 17 residues. The germline gives CDR1 MNHEY, CDR2 SMNVEV (reference sequence). V shed 3 bases, J shed 3 bases, and the junction held 9 bases outside the gene matches. For the CDR3, the DNA is TGTGCCAGCAGTTTCTACGACAGGGGGCAAGGGACAGATACGCAGTATTTT. Protein sequence: CASSFYDRGQGTDTQYF.

The V gene is TRBV7-2, the J gene TRBJ2-5; D unclear. Germline CDR1 is SGHTA and CDR2 is FQGNSA. The CDR3 contains 16 residues. V lost 1 base, J lost 1 base, and 13 bases lay in between. The DNA for the CDR3 is TGTGCCAGCAGCTTAGGAAACAGTGAGTCCCAAGAGACCCAGTACTTC. It is translated as CASSLGNSESQETQYF.

This clone was picked up a small number of times. The J gene is TRBJ2-7, the V gene TRBV27, with TRBD2 matching over 9 bases. The germline CDR1 and CDR2 sequences are MNHEY and SMNVEV (reference sequence). The CDR3 extends over 14 amino acids. The V segment lost 5 bases and the J segment 7 bases; nucleotides outside the gene matches: 9. DNA of the CDR3: TGTGCCAGCAGTCAGGGACTAGCTCTCAGGGAGCAGTACTTC. Encoded protein: CASSQGLALREQYF.

The chain joins TRBV4-2 to TRBJ2-1; the match to TRBD2 covers 7 bases. The CDR3 totals 16 residues. In germline, CDR1 is LGHNA, CDR2 YNFKEQ. V dropped 1 base and J dropped 2; count of bases not matched to a gene: 5. The chain's CDR3 is CASSQGSGLTYNEQFF. CDR3 DNA sequence: TGTGCCAGCAGCCAAGGGTCGGGACTAACCTACAATGAGCAGTTCTTC.

V and J are TRBV7-9 and TRBJ2-7; D remains unclear. The V gene's germline CDR1 is SEHNR and CDR2 FQNEAQ (reference sequence). Deletions cut 3 bases from V and 6 bases from J, with 9 bases between. This CDR3 has 12 amino acids. The CDR3 sequence is CASSLAGREQYF. In DNA form, the CDR3 reads TGTGCCAGCAGCTTGGCCGGACGCGAGCAGTACTTC. Together with reference TRBV7-9 and TRBJ2-7, the CDR3 gives the full variable domain: DTGVSQNPRHKITKRGQNVTFRCDPISEHNRLYWYRQTLGQGPEFLTYFQNEAQLEKSRLLSDRFSAERPKGSFSTLEIQRTEQGDSAMYLCASSLAGREQYFGPGTRLTVT.

The chain joins TRBV27 to TRBJ2-7; a possible D gene is TRBD1 (5 bases). CDR1 is MNHEY, CDR2 SMNVEV, per germline (reference sequence). CDR3 length equals 16 residues. Trimming took 5 bases from V and 0 from J, leaving 17 bases between them. CDR3 region: CASSPSTGENSYEQYF. In DNA, the CDR3 is TGTGCCAGCAGTCCGAGTACAGGAGAGAACTCCTACGAGCAGTACTTC.

This clone has only one observation. The chain joins TRBV21-1 to TRBJ2-7; the listed D gene, TRBD2, was not tested against the DNA. TRBV21-1 is noted as a pseudogene. CDR3 length: 16 residues. Here the CDR3 DNA reads TGTGCCAGCAGCAAGGAGCGGGACAACCACTGCCACGAGCAGTACTTC. Translating it yields CASSKERDNHCHEQYF.

The chain has TRBV4-1 and TRBJ2-7; D is undetermined. The CDR3 sequence is 15 residues long. V shed 0 bases and J shed 2 bases, with 11 bases lying between them. Germline V gives CDR1 MGHRA, CDR2 YSYEKL. In DNA form, the CDR3 reads TGCGCCAGCAGCCAAGAAATGGCCAGAACCTACGAGCAGTACTTC. Its translation is CASSQEMARTYEQYF.

Turning to this clone: At one of its ends the junction is not consistent with the germline gene, which may arise from a read error. This rearrangement joins TRBV7-9 to TRBJ2-5; no firm D call. The J call may be wrong; the DNA end is better matched by TRBJ2-7. From germline, CDR1 is SEHNR and CDR2 FQNEAQ (reference sequence). The length of the CDR3 is 12 residues. CDR3 loop: CASSLDLYEQYF. In nucleotides, the CDR3 is TGCGCCAGCAGCTTAGACCTGTACGAGCAGTACTTC.

This chain joins TRBV2 and TRBJ1-2, with 9 positions matching TRBD1. The junction had 13 bases not matched to a gene; V was cut back by 8 bases and J by 6 bases. The CDR3 consists of 15 residues. Germline CDR1 and CDR2: SNHLY and FYNNEI. CDR3 in amino acids: CASLAANRGHHGYTF. In DNA, the CDR3 is TGTGCCAGCTTGGCGGCCAACAGGGGGCACCATGGCTACACCTTC.

The J gene is TRBJ2-2, the V gene TRBV28; 16 nucleotides line up with TRBD2. CDR1 and CDR2 (germline): MDHEN, SYDVKM. V shed 4 bases and J 7 bases; nucleotides not matched to a gene: 15. The CDR3 contains 20 residues. CDR3 sequence: CASSSPSGTSGRGVDGELFF. Here the CDR3 DNA reads TGTGCCAGCAGTTCACCCTCCGGGACTAGCGGGAGGGGGGTTGACGGGGAGCTGTTTTTT.

The chain uses TRBV27 and TRBJ2-7; 7 nucleotides agree with TRBD2. V dropped 3 bases and J dropped 7; count of bases not matched to a gene: 24. Germline CDR1 is MNHEY and CDR2 is SMNVEV (reference sequence). There are 19 residues in the CDR3. CDR3 protein: CASSFSTGGLGFLPWEQYF. DNA for the CDR3: TGTGCCAGCAGTTTTTCTACGGGAGGTTTAGGTTTTTTACCGTGGGAGCAGTACTTC.

The V call is TRBV2, the J call TRBJ2-2; D unclear. The V end lost 6 bases, the J end lost 5 bases, and 16 bases lay between the germline ends. Germline CDR1 and CDR2: SNHLY and FYNNEI. The length of the CDR3 is 15 residues. CDR3 sequence (DNA): TGTGCCAGCAGCCATACCCACCCGAGAACCGGGGAGCTGTTTTTT. This gives the protein CASSHTHPRTGELFF.

The chain is built from TRBV9 and TRBJ2-7; 12 bases line up with TRBD2. This CDR3 is 16 amino acids long. The germline gives CDR1 SGDLS, CDR2 YYNGEE. The V and J ends lost 7 bases and 3 bases, in that order; junction bases with no gene match: 11. The CDR3 sequence: CASAGLAGGPVYEQYF. The CDR3 nucleotides read TGTGCCAGCGCGGGTCTAGCGGGAGGGCCGGTCTACGAGCAGTACTTC. Looking up the rest from reference TRBV9 and TRBJ2-7 gives the full variable domain: DSGVTQTPKHLITATGQRVTLRCSPRSGDLSVYWYQQSLDQGLQFLIQYYNGEERAKGNILERFSAQQFPDLHSELNLSSLELGDSALYFCASAGLAGGPVYEQYFGPGTRLTVT.

This sequence joins TRBV27 and TRBJ2-1; 9 bases are a match to TRBD1. The germline gives CDR1 MNHEY, CDR2 SMNVEV (reference sequence). V shed 5 bases, J shed 6 bases, and the junction held 8 bases outside the gene matches. This CDR3 has 15 residues. As DNA, the CDR3 is TGTGCCAGCAGTAAGCCCGGGACAGGGATCAATGAGCAGTTCTTC. Translated, it gives CASSKPGTGINEQFF.

V and J are TRBV9 and TRBJ2-4; no clear D. CDR1 SGDLS and CDR2 YYNGEE come from the germline V gene. This CDR3 spans 13 amino acids. V lost 2 bases and J lost 9, with 12 bases in between. In nucleotides, the CDR3 is TGTGCCAGCAGCGTGGAAACTCTGGGCATTCAGTACTTC. Its translation is CASSVETLGIQYF.

V is TRBV27 and J is TRBJ2-5; D may be TRBD2 (5 bases). Germline-derived CDR1 and CDR2 are MNHEY and SMNVEV (reference sequence). There are 14 residues in the CDR3. V lost 2 bases, J lost 2 bases, and 9 bases lay in between. The DNA for the CDR3 is TGTGCCAGCAGTTTACAGAGCGGTCAAGAGACCCAGTACTTC. The encoded protein is CASSLQSGQETQYF.

The chain uses TRBV11-1 and TRBJ2-7; 8 bases are shared with TRBD2. This CDR3 region has 14 residues. Losses at the gene ends were 2 bases for V and 7 bases for J; bases not matched to a gene: 7. Germline V gives CDR1 SGHAT, CDR2 FQDESV (reference sequence). DNA for the CDR3: TGTGCCAGCAGCTTATCGGGAGGGCCTTGGGAGCAGTACTTC. It is translated as CASSLSGGPWEQYF.

The chain combines TRBV7-9 with TRBJ2-1, with a possible D match to TRBD2 (5 bases). V was pared by 4 bases and J by 2 bases, with 15 bases between. This CDR3 is built from 16 residues. Germline V gene lookup returns CDR1 SEHNR and CDR2 FQNEAQ (reference sequence). The DNA of the CDR3 is TGTGCCAGCAGCTCTTCCCAGGAGGTTGCCTACAATGAGCAGTTCTTC. Translating it yields CASSSSQEVAYNEQFF.